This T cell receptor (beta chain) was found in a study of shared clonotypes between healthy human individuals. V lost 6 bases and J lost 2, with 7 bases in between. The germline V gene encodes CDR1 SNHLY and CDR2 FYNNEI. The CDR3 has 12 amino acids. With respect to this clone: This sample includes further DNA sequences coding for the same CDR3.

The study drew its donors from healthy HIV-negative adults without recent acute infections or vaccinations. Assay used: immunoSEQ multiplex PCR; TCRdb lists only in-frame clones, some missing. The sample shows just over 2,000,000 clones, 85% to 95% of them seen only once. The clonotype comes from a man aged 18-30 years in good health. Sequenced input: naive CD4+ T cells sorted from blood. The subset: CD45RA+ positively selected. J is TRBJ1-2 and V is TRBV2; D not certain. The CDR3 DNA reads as TGTGCCAGCAGCCCTGCGAACTATGGCTACACCTTC. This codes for CASSPANYGYTF.